This T cell receptor (beta chain) was found in a study of T cell responses to AZD1222 COVID-19 vaccine. Study-wide results and limits: The sample set comprised mostly white British donors with more females, and clonal diversity was possibly underestimated. There were repertoire samples only from the period after the peak T cell response. CD4 TCRs linked to vaccination spanned spike, dominating at 160-218 and 743-854.

The count of this clone is one. The antigen is undetermined. Germline assignment: CDR1 KGHSH and CDR2 LQKENI. The CDR3 sequence is 12 residues long. V gave up 4 bases and J gave up 4 bases, with 7 bases separating them. Profiled with immunoSEQ multiplex PCR; TCRdb holds only in-frame clones, not every one. The profile shows 65,000 or so clones, roughly 84% of them singletons. The chain carries TRBV18 and TRBJ1-2; D uncertain. The material sequenced was peripheral blood, taken on day 0 of AZD1222 vaccination. The TCR comes from an adult in good health. The CDR3 DNA reads TGTGCCAGCTCACTACGGGGCTATGGCTACACCTTC. Its translation: CASSLRGYGYTF.